These 6 T cell receptor beta chains share one sample of origin, sequenced in a study of blood T cell repertoires in COVID-19. TCRdb's table, derived via immunoSEQ multiplex PCR, lists solely in-frame clones and lacks some. The data contain 250,000 or so clones, around 89% of them singletons. Sequenced input: PBMCs or T cells enriched from blood (not recorded which). These receptors all stem from a man aged 35-49 years who had recovered from COVID-19.

The chain combines TRBV6-5 with TRBJ2-1; 10 nucleotides match TRBD1. The junction had 4 bases not matched to a gene; V was cut back by 0 bases and J by 8 bases. The CDR3 runs 15 residues. Germline lookup yields CDR1 MNHEY and CDR2 SVGAGI. CDR3 coding DNA: TGTGCCAGCAGTTACTCCGGGACAGGGGTCTATGAGCAGTTCTTC. The encoded protein is CASSYSGTGVYEQFF.

V gene TRBV4-3 combines with J gene TRBJ1-1; D may be TRBD1 (6 bases). The germline V and J ends were trimmed by 4 bases and 7 bases, with 16 bases remaining between them. The CDR3 is 14 amino acids. Looked up from germline, CDR1 is LGHNA and CDR2 is YSLEER. The CDR3 sequence is CASSPLGQKLEAFF. DNA of the CDR3: TGCGCCAGCAGCCCTTTAGGACAGAAGCTTGAAGCTTTCTTT.

The CDR3 here is CASSPDRGSYNEQFF. The CDR3 DNA reads TGTGCCAGCTCACCGGACAGGGGATCCTACAATGAGCAGTTCTTC. J is TRBJ2-1 and V is TRBV18; 9 bases map to TRBD1. The CDR3 length is 15 residues. CDR1 is KGHSH, CDR2 LQKENI, per germline. After removal of 3 bases from V and 1 base from J, the junction contained 1 base not matched to a gene.

The J gene is TRBJ2-5, the V gene TRBV7-9; 12 bases fit TRBD1. After removal of 5 bases from V and 5 bases from J, the junction contained 6 bases not matched to a gene. This CDR3 spans 15 amino acids. Germline loops: CDR1 SEHNR, CDR2 FQNEAQ (reference sequence). This chain's CDR3 is CASSRDRGLVETQYF. For the CDR3, the DNA is TGTGCCAGCAGCCGGGACAGGGGGCTCGTTGAGACCCAGTACTTC.

Here the CDR3 DNA reads TGTGCCAGCAGCCACCAAATCGGAGGTGGTAGCGCTGAAGCTTTCTTT. Protein sequence: CASSHQIGGGSAEAFF. The genes are TRBV14 and TRBJ1-1; no clear D gene. Trimming stripped 3 bases from V and 6 bases from J, with 20 bases between. Germline V CDR1 and CDR2: SGHDN, FVKESK. CDR3 length: 16 amino acids.

This chain joins TRBV28 and TRBJ2-5, with no clear D. V lost 6 bases and J 2 bases, leaving 19 bases between the germline ends. The germline CDR1 and CDR2 sequences are MDHEN and SYDVKM. This CDR3 has 16 residues. The CDR3 region is CASSGLRLELQETQYF. The CDR3 bases are TGTGCCAGCAGCGGGTTGAGATTAGAGCTTCAAGAGACCCAGTACTTC.